Reported below is one T cell receptor (beta chain). Antigen specificity is unknown. Separate cDNA molecules each had unique molecular identifiers attached to them. One entry per CDR3 protein results from TCRdb running MiXCR on the 5' RACE reads. Of approximately 56,000 distinct CDR3 sequences listed, about 10% are singletons. This record comes from a study of early T cells in non-severe SARS-CoV-2 infection. Background on the study: The study sequenced bulk RNA from unsorted whole blood, with chains unpaired. The study, taken as a whole, reports: The VDJdb matching leaned toward anti-spike CD8 responses and overlooked private and CD4 specificities.

CDR3 length: 14 amino acids. In germline, CDR1 is LNHNV, CDR2 YYDKDF (reference sequence). V was shortened by 0 bases and J by 0 bases, with 6 bases between the two germline ends. This sequence was found in an adult who was a healthcare worker with PCR-confirmed SARS-CoV-2 infection or an uninfected control (not recorded which). The chain has TRBV15 and TRBJ2-7; unclear D gene. Sequencing was carried out using whole blood. This CDR3 reads CATSREAPSYEQYF. The CDR3 nucleotides read TGTGCCACCAGCAGAGAAGCCCCCTCCTACGAGCAGTACTTC.